These 23 T cell receptor gamma chains came from one sample sequenced in a study of gamma-delta chains in newborns, infants, children. TCRdb re-called the reads via CATT. This table holds 540 or so gamma-chain clones, 81% found once. Here the sequenced sample was blood, taken at baseline. These receptors all come from a child who was a newborn, infant or young child, either healthy, febrile or measles-vaccinated (not recorded which). This table probably holds off-target reads from a library built for another chain.

Notes on this clone: The DNA is left out, because the CDR3 cannot be placed on it with certainty; the CDR3 is given as TCRdb lists it. J gene calling gave no result, while the V gene is TRGV9. Germline CDR1 reads GITISATS; CDR2 reads ISYDGTV (reference sequence). Including both end residues, the CDR3 is 26 amino acids long. CDR3: CACDTGFWGGSWDTRQMFFGTGIKLF.

With respect to this clone: The DNA is left out, because the CDR3 cannot be placed on it with certainty; the CDR3 is given as TCRdb lists it. The J segment was not called; the V segment is TRGV9. Per the germline V gene, CDR1 is GITISATS and CDR2 is ISYDGTV (reference sequence). With termini counted, the CDR3 has 28 amino acids. CDR3 protein: CACDRFMGDPLRSWDPRQMFFGTGIKLF.

This clone was found once. No J gene was assigned, while the V gene was called as TRGV9. Looked up from germline, CDR1 is GITISATS and CDR2 is ISYDGTV (reference sequence). This CDR3 comprises 15 residues. DNA of the CDR3: TGTGCCTGTGACACCATTGGGATACAGGGCTCACAACTCTTCTTT. Its protein is CACDTIGIQGSQLFF.

Of note for this clone: The limits of the CDR3 on the DNA are not certain, so only TCRdb's listed CDR3 is given. The J gene was not called, though the V gene is TRGV9. The CDR3 has 23 residues if both end residues are counted. The V gene's germline CDR1 is GITISATS and CDR2 ISYDGTV (reference sequence). The CDR3 is CACDTIGSWDTRQMFFGTGIKLF.

Of note for this clone: It is unclear where the CDR3 begins or ends on the DNA, so no DNA is shown, and the CDR3 is as TCRdb lists it. Called V gene: TRGV9; the J gene was not called. Both ends counted, the CDR3 spans 26 residues. Germline CDR1 reads GITISATS; CDR2 reads ISYDGTV (reference sequence). The CDR3 region is CACDIGGYHSSWDTRQMFFGTGIKLF.

This clone was detected only a few times. Because the CDR3's place on the DNA is in doubt, the DNA is left out and the CDR3 is given as listed by TCRdb. The J segment was not called; the V segment is TRGV9. Including both end residues, the CDR3 is 25 amino acids long. Germline-derived CDR1 and CDR2 are GITISATS and ISYDGTV (reference sequence). This CDR3 is CACDKVGDTLWDTRQMFFGTGIKLF.

On this clone: The DNA is omitted, as the CDR3 cannot be located on it reliably, and the CDR3 follows TCRdb's listing. J gene calling gave no result, while the V gene is TRGV9. Counting both end residues, the CDR3 totals 26 amino acids. Germline V gene data show CDR1 as GITISATS and CDR2 as ISYDGTV (reference sequence). The CDR3 sequence: CACDNTGGYDSWDTRQMFFGTGIKLF.

This clone was recorded only once. The J gene was not called, though the V gene is TRGV9. Germline-derived CDR1 and CDR2 are GITISATS and ISYDGTV (reference sequence). The CDR3 runs to 19 residues. CDR3 protein: CACDTVVLGDSFLTAQLFF. Here the CDR3 DNA reads TGTGCCTGTGACACTGTAGTACTGGGGGATTCTTTCCTGACAGCACAACTCTTCTTT.

Notes on this clone: The DNA is omitted, as the CDR3 cannot be located on it reliably, and the CDR3 follows TCRdb's listing. The J gene is uncalled and the V gene is TRGV9. Looked up from germline, CDR1 is GITISATS and CDR2 is ISYDGTV (reference sequence). The CDR3 numbers 24 amino acids, ends counted. The CDR3 here is CACDRLRSSWDTRQMFFGTGIKLF.

Details on this clone: The limits of the CDR3 on the DNA are not certain, so only TCRdb's listed CDR3 is given. A V gene of TRGV9 was called, but no J gene was assigned. The CDR3 is 24 residues long, counting both termini. The germline gives CDR1 GITISATS, CDR2 ISYDGTV (reference sequence). The CDR3 loop is CACDSTASSWDTRQMFFGTGIKLF.

In regard to this clone: It is unclear where the CDR3 begins or ends on the DNA, so no DNA is shown, and the CDR3 is as TCRdb lists it. Here the V gene is TRGV9, but the J gene went uncalled. Germline CDR1 reads GITISATS; CDR2 reads ISYDGTV (reference sequence). The CDR3 is 26 residues long, ends included. The CDR3: CACDTLLGDTSWDTRQMFFGTGIKLF.

Of note for this clone: It is unclear where the CDR3 begins or ends on the DNA, so no DNA is shown, and the CDR3 is as TCRdb lists it. TRGV9 is the V gene, and the J gene was not called. The CDR3 adds up to 25 amino acids, both ends counted. Per the germline V gene, CDR1 is GITISATS and CDR2 is ISYDGTV (reference sequence). The CDR3 sequence: CACDTVGGWGWDTRQMFFGTGIKLF.

Details on this clone: The DNA is left out, because the CDR3 cannot be placed on it with certainty; the CDR3 is given as TCRdb lists it. Other DNA sequences in this sample translate to the same CDR3. The J gene went uncalled, whereas the V gene is TRGV9. The CDR3 length is 27 residues, termini included. From germline, CDR1 is GITISATS and CDR2 ISYDGTV (reference sequence). The CDR3 protein is CACDTVLGDTRSWDTRQMFFGTGIKLF.

For this clone: No DNA is shown, since the ends of the CDR3 on it are uncertain; the CDR3 is the one TCRdb lists. The J gene was not called, though the V gene is TRGV9. Germline V lookup: CDR1 GITISATS, CDR2 ISYDGTV (reference sequence). The CDR3 is made up of 24 amino acids, end residues included. CDR3 in amino acids: CACDTTGGSWDTRQMFFGTGIKLF.

For this clone: The DNA is left out, because the CDR3 cannot be placed on it with certainty; the CDR3 is given as TCRdb lists it. The V gene call is TRGV9, and the J gene call is absent. The CDR3 comprises 26 residues, both ends counted. Looked up from germline, CDR1 is GITISATS and CDR2 is ISYDGTV (reference sequence). CDR3 region: CACDTMGSSSSWDTRQMFFGTGIKLF.

As to this clone: Because the CDR3's place on the DNA is in doubt, the DNA is left out and the CDR3 is given as listed by TCRdb. The V gene is listed as TRGV9; no J gene was called. Germline CDR1 reads GITISATS; CDR2 reads ISYDGTV (reference sequence). The CDR3 is made up of 24 amino acids, end residues included. CDR3 amino acids: CACDVLGDFWDTRQMFFGTGIKLF.

Remarks on this clone: No DNA is shown, since the ends of the CDR3 on it are uncertain; the CDR3 is the one TCRdb lists. TRGV9 is the V gene, and the J gene was not called. Germline V gene lookup returns CDR1 GITISATS and CDR2 ISYDGTV (reference sequence). From its first to its last residue, the CDR3 has 27 amino acids. CDR3 protein: CACDTFTGGPSSWDTRQMFFGTGIKLF.

Details on this clone: The DNA is omitted, as the CDR3 cannot be located on it reliably, and the CDR3 follows TCRdb's listing. The V gene is given as TRGV9, and no J gene call is available. Germline V lookup: CDR1 GITISATS, CDR2 ISYDGTV (reference sequence). The CDR3 comprises 25 residues, both ends counted. CDR3 in amino acids: CACDILGDRPWDTRQMFFGTGIKLF.

As regards this clone: The DNA is omitted, as the CDR3 cannot be located on it reliably, and the CDR3 follows TCRdb's listing. No call exists for the J gene, whereas the V gene is TRGV9. The CDR3 has 27 amino acids, counting both end residues. Looked up from germline, CDR1 is GITISATS and CDR2 is ISYDGTV (reference sequence). The CDR3 reads CACDTLLGDQSSWDTRQMFFGTGIKLF.

Here the V gene is TRGV9, but the J gene went uncalled. The CDR3 totals 27 residues. Germline values: CDR1 GITISATS, CDR2 ISYDGTV (reference sequence). The CDR3 loop reads CAFKWSMYSKVFRNDACGSALTAQLFF. CDR3 nucleotide sequence: TGTGCCTTTAAATGGTCCATGTATAGCAAGGTTTTTCGTAATGATGCCTGTGGTAGTGCTTTGACAGCACAACTCTTCTTT.

Turning to this clone: Because the CDR3's place on the DNA is in doubt, the DNA is left out and the CDR3 is given as listed by TCRdb. There is no J gene call, but TRGV9 is given as the V gene. The CDR3 totals 24 residues, both ends included. The germline gives CDR1 GITISATS, CDR2 ISYDGTV (reference sequence). This CDR3 is CACDTAGGYWDTRQMFFGPGIKLF.

As concerns this clone: Because the CDR3's place on the DNA is in doubt, the DNA is left out and the CDR3 is given as listed by TCRdb. The J gene is uncalled and the V gene is TRGV9. Inclusive of both ends, the CDR3 amounts to 28 amino acids. Germline values: CDR1 GITISATS, CDR2 ISYDGTV (reference sequence). CDR3 in amino acids: CACDTMQGGYSSSWDTRQMFFGTGIKLF.

Here the V gene is TRGV9, but the J gene went uncalled. This CDR3 has 14 residues. CDR1 and CDR2 from the germline V gene are GITISATS and ISYDGTV (reference sequence). The CDR3 is CACDTWGPHPQLFF. CDR3 DNA: TGTGCCTGTGACACATGGGGGCCCCATCCACAACTCTTCTTT.